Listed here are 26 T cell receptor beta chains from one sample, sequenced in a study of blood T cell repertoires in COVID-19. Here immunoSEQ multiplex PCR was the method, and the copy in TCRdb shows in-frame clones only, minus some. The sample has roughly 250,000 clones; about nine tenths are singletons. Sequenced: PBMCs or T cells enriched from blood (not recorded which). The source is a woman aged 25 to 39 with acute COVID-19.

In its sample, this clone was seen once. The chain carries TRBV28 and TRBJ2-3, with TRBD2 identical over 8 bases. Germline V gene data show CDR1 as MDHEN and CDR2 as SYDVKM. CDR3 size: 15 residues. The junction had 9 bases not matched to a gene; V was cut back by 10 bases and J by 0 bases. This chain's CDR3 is CATLTSGQSTDTQYF. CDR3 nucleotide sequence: TGTGCCACCCTCACTAGCGGACAAAGCACAGATACGCAGTATTTT.

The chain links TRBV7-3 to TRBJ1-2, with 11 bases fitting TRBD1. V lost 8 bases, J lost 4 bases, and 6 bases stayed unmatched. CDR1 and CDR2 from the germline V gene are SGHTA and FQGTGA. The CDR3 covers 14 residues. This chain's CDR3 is CASGTGTGGYGYTF. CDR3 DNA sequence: TGTGCCAGCGGGACCGGGACAGGGGGCTATGGCTACACCTTC.

CDR3 nucleotides: TGTGCCAGCGGAACAGGGAACACCGGGGAGCTGTTTTTT. Amino acid sequence: CASGTGNTGELFF. The chain joins TRBV19 to TRBJ2-2; a possible D gene is TRBD1 (5 bases). V was shortened by 9 bases and J by 1 base, with 9 bases between the two germline ends. Germline lookup yields CDR1 LNHDA and CDR2 SQIVND (reference sequence). The CDR3 runs to 13 residues.

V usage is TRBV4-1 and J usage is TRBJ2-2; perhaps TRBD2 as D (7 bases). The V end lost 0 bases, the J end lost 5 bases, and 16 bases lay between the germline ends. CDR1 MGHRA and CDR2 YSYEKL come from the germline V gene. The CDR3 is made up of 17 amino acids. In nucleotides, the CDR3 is TGCGCCAGCAGCCAAGAAGCCCGGGGGGCCGGAACCGGGGAGCTGTTTTTT. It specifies CASSQEARGAGTGELFF.

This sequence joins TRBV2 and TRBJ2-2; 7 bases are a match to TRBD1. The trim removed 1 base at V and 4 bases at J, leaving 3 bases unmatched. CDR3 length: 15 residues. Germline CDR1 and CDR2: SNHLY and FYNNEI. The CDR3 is CASSEEGAVTGELFF. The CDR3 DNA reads TGTGCCAGCAGTGAAGAGGGGGCGGTCACCGGGGAGCTGTTTTTT.

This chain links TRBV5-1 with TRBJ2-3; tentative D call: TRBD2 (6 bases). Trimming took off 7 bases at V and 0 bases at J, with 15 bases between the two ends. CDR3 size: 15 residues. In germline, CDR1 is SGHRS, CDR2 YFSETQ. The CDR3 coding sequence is TGCGCCAGCTTCATGTACAGCGGGAGCACAGATACGCAGTATTTT. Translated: CASFMYSGSTDTQYF.

As DNA, the CDR3 is TGTGCCAGCAGCCAAGATCTCGGACAGGGGTCCTCTGGGGCCAACGTCCTGACTTTC. This encodes CASSQDLGQGSSGANVLTF. V is TRBV3-1 (or the pseudogene TRBV3-2) and J is TRBJ2-6; TRBD1 agrees at 9 bases. Germline CDR1 reads LGHDT; CDR2 reads YNNKEL (reference sequence). Germline trimming cut 0 bases from V and 0 bases from J; bases unmatched to any gene: 6. The CDR3 loop spans 19 amino acids.

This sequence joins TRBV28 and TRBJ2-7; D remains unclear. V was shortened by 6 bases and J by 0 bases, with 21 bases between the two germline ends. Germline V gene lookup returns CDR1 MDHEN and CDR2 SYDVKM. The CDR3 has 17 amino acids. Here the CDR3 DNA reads TGTGCCAGCAGCCAACTGCCCTACAGTGCAAGCTCCTACGAGCAGTACTTC. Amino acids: CASSQLPYSASSYEQYF. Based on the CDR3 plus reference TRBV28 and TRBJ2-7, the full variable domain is DVKVTQSSRYLVKRTGEKVFLECVQDMDHENMFWYRQDPGLGLRLIYFSYDVKMKEKGDIPEGYSVSREKKERFSLILESASTNQTSMYLCASSQLPYSASSYEQYFGPGTRLTVT.

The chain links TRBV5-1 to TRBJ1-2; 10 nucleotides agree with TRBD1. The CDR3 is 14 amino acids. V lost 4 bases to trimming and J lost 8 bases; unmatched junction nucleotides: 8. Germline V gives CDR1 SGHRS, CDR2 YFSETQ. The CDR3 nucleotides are TGCGCCAGCAGCGCGACAGGGGGCGCGGGGGGCTACACCTTC. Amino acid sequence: CASSATGGAGGYTF.

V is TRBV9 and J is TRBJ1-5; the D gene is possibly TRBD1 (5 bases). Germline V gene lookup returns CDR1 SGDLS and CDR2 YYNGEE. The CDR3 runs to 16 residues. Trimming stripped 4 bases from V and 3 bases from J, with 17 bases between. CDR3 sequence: CASSPPPGVDNQPQHF. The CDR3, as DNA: TGTGCCAGCAGCCCTCCCCCGGGGGTTGACAATCAGCCCCAGCATTTT.

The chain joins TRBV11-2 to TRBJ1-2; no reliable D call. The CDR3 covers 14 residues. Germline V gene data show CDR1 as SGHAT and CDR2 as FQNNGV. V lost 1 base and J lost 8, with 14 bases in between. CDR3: CASSLVGMGSGYTF. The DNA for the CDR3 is TGTGCCAGCAGCTTAGTTGGCATGGGGAGCGGCTACACCTTC.

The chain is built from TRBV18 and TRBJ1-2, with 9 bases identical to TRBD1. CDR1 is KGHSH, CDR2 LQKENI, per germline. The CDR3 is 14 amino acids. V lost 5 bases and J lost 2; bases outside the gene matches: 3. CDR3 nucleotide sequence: TGTGCCAGCTCATCCGACAGGGGGAACTATGGCTACACCTTC. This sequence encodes CASSSDRGNYGYTF.

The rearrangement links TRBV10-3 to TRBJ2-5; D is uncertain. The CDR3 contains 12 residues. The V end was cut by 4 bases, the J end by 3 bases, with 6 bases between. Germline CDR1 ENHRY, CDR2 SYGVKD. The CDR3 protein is CAISVAEETQYF. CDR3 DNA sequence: TGTGCCATCAGTGTAGCAGAAGAGACCCAGTACTTC.

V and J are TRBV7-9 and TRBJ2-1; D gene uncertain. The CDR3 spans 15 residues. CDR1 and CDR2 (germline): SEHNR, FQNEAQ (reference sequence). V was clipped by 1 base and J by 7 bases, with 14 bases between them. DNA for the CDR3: TGTGCCAGCAGCTTAGGGGTAGCCCAAAATAATGAGCAGTTCTTC. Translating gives CASSLGVAQNNEQFF.

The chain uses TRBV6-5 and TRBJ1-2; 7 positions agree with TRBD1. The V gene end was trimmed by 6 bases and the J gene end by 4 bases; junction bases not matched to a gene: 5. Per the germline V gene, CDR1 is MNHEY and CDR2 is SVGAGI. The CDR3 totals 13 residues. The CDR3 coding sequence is TGTGCCAGCAGCTCGCAGGGGGGCTATGGCTACACCTTC. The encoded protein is CASSSQGGYGYTF.

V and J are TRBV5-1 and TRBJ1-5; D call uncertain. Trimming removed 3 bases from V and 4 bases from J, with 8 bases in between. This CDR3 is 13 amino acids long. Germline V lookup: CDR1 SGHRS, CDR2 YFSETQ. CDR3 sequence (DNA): TGCGCCAGCAGCTGGGGAGAGAATCAGCCCCAGCATTTT. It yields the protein CASSWGENQPQHF.

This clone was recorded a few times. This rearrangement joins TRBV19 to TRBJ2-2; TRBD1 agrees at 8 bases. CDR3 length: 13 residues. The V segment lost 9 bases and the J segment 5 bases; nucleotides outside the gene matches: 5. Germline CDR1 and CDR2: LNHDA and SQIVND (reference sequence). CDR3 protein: CASGQGVTGELFF. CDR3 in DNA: TGTGCCAGCGGACAGGGCGTGACCGGGGAGCTGTTTTTT.

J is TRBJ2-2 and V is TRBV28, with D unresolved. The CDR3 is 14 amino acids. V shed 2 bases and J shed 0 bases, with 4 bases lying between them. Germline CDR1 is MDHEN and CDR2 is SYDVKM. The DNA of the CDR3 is TGTGCCAGCAGTTTACCCACGAACACCGGGGAGCTGTTTTTT. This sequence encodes CASSLPTNTGELFF.

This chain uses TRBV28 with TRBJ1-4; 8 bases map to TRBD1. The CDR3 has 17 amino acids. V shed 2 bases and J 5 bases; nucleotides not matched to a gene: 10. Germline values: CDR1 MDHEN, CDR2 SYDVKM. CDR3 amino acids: CASSLLFGTGENEKLFF. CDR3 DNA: TGTGCCAGCAGTTTACTGTTCGGGACAGGCGAAAATGAAAAACTGTTTTTT.

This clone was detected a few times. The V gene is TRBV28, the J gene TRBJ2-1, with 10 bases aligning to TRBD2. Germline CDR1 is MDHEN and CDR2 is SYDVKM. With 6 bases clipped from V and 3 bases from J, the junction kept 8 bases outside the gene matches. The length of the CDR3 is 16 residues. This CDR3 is CASRPSSGSLYNEQFF. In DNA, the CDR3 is TGTGCCAGCAGACCTTCTAGCGGGAGCCTCTACAATGAGCAGTTCTTC.

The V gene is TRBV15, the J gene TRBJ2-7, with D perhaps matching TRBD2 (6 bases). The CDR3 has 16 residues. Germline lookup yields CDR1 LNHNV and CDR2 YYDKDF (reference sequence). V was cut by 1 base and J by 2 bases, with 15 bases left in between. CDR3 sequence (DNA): TGTGCCACCAGCAGAGCCCTTCCGGGGGTTGCCTACGAGCAGTACTTC. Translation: CATSRALPGVAYEQYF.

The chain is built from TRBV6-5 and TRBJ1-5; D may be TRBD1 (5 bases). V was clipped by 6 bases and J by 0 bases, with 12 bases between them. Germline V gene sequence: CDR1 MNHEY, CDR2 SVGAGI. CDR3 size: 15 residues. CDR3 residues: CASSHRQLSNQPQHF. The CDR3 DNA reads TGTGCCAGCAGCCACCGACAGCTTAGCAATCAGCCCCAGCATTTT.

The CDR3 DNA reads as TGTGCCAGCAGAATGCGGGTTGGCGATCAGCCCCAGCATTTT. It is translated as CASRMRVGDQPQHF. V is TRBV2 and J is TRBJ1-5; no clear D gene. The CDR3 is made up of 14 amino acids. The V end was cut by 6 bases, the J end by 5 bases, with 14 bases between. Germline values: CDR1 SNHLY, CDR2 FYNNEI.

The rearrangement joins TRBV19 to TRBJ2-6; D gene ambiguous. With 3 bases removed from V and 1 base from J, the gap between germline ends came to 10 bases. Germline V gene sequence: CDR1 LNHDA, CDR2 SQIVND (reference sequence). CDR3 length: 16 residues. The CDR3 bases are TGTGCCAGTAGTATTTGGCTGGTATCTGGGGCCAACGTCCTGACTTTC. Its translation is CASSIWLVSGANVLTF.

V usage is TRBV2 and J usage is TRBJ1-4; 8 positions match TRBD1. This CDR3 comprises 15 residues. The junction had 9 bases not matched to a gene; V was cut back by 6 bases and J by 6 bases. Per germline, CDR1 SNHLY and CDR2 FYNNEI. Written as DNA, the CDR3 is TGTGCCAGCAGGGCCCAGGGGGCTGGGTATGAAAAACTGTTTTTT. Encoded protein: CASRAQGAGYEKLFF. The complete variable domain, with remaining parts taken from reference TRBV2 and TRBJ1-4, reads EPEVTQTPSHQVTQMGQEVILRCVPISNHLYFYWYRQILGQKVEFLVSFYNNEISEKSEIFDDQFSVERPDGSNFTLKIRSTKLEDSAMYFCASRAQGAGYEKLFFGSGTQLSVL.

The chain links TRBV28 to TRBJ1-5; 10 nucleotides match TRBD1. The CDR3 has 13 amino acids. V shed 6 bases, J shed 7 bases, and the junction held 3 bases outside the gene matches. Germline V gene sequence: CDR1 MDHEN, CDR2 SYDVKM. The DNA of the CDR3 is TGTGCCAGCAGAGGGACAGGGGAGCAGCCCCAGCATTTT. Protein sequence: CASRGTGEQPQHF.